These T cell receptor beta chains were read from a single sample in a study of CD8 T cells in ankylosing spondylitis. TCRdb recomputed calls from the 5' RACE reads with MiXCR, one row per CDR3 protein. The sample gives 500,000 or so distinct CDR3 sequences, 5.3% of which show up once; under 4.5% is in the top ten. The sequenced material came from blood, either unsorted or a sorted T cell fraction (not recorded which). These receptors were obtained from a male donor with ankylosing spondylitis. Both conserved end residues are part of each CDR3. D genes are given only for firm matches. Clone size, where shown, is once, few, many, or a class for clones that have expanded.

CDR3 DNA	CDR3 protein	clone size	V gene	J gene	D gene
TGCAGCGTCGGCAGACTACAGGACACTGAAGCTTTCTTT	CSVGRLQDTEAFF	many	TRBV29-1	TRBJ1-1	-
TGTGCCAGCAGCGACCGGGACAGTTTTACCTACGAGCAGTACTTC	CASSDRDSFTYEQYF	-	TRBV7-9	TRBJ2-7	TRBD1
TGTGCCAGCAGCTCCATCCGGGAGCCGAATGAGCAGTTCTTC	CASSSIREPNEQFF	-	TRBV11-2	TRBJ2-1	-
TGTGCCAGCCGGTCCCTGAACACTGAAGCTTTCTTT	CASRSLNTEAFF	many	TRBV18	TRBJ1-1	-
TGTGCCAGCAGCCCCAGGGATACTAGCACAGATACGCAGTATTTT	CASSPRDTSTDTQYF	many	TRBV9	TRBJ2-3	-
TGTGCCAGCAGTAACCGAGGGGACAATGAGCAGTTCTTC	CASSNRGDNEQFF	many	TRBV12-3/TRBV12-4	TRBJ2-1	-
TGCGCCAGCAGCAGAGGACAGGGGCGCTATGGCTACACCTTC	CASSRGQGRYGYTF	few	TRBV5-1	TRBJ1-2	TRBD1
TGCAGTGCCCCCCAGGGCACCCGAAACATTCAGTACTTC	CSAPQGTRNIQYF	many	TRBV20-1	TRBJ2-4	-
TGTGCCAGCAGCCCAGACAGCCTCCTCGAGCAGTTCTTC	CASSPDSLLEQFF	many	TRBV6-2/TRBV6-3	TRBJ2-1	-
TGCGCCAGCAGCTTCACCGGGACCGAAAGCTCCTACGAGCAGTACTTC	CASSFTGTESSYEQYF	many	TRBV5-1	TRBJ2-7	-